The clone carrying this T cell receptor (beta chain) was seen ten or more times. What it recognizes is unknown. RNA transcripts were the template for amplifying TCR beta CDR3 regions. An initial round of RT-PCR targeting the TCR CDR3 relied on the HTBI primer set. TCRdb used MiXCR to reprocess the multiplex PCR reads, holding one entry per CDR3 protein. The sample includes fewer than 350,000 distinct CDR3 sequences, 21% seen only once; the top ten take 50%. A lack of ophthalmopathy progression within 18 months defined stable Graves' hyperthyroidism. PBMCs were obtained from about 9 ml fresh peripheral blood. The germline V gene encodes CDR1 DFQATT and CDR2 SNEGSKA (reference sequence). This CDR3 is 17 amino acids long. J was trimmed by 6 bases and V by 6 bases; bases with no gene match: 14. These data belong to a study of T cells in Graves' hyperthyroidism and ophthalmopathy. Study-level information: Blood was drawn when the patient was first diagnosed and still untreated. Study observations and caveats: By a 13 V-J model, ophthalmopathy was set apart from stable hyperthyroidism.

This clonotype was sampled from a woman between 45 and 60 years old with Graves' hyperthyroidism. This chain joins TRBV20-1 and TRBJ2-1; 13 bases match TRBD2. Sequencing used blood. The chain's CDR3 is CSAPGHLGLAGANEQFF. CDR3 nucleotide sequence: TGCAGTGCCCCGGGACACCTCGGACTAGCGGGAGCCAATGAGCAGTTCTTC.